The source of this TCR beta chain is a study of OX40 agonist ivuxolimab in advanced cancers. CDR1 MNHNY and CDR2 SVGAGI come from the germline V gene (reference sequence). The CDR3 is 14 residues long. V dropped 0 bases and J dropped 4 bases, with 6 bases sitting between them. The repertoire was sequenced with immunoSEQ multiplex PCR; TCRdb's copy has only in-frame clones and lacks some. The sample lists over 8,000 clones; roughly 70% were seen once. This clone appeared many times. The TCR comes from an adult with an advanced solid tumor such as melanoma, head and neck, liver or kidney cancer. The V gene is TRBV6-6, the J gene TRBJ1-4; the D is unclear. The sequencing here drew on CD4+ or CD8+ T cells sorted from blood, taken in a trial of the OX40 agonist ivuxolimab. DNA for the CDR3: TGTGCCAGCAGTTACTCGGTTTATAATGAAAAACTGTTTTTT. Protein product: CASSYSVYNEKLFF.